The 20 T cell receptor beta chains below come from one sample, sequenced in a study of human T cells and chemical hapten exposure listed by TCRdb under 2021. According to the study, the label for this sample's time point signals: healthy volunteer bleed at 2 weeks. Unfractionated whole blood was collected in Tempus Blood RNA tubes, and total RNA was extracted from that blood. To prepare the library, RACE was applied. The sample was run on a NextSeq 500. TCRdb reprocessed the public reads (quality trimming at Q25 with fastp, clone calling with MiXCR) and kept in-frame beta chains. CDR3 protein sequences are deduplicated, and each keeps its most common genes and DNA. The sample table holds 35,000 to 50,000 distinct CDR3 sequences, of which roughly 4% were seen once. The top ten hold approximately 1.5% of the sample. The sample comprised whole blood. The receptors stem from a female donor in good health. Some clones in this sample may be carry-over from other donors' samples.

This clonotype has just a few counts. The rearrangement uses TRBV7-9 and TRBJ1-3; unclear D gene. Trimming took off 5 bases at V and 3 bases at J, with 17 bases between the two ends. The CDR3 sequence is 16 residues long. The germline CDR1 and CDR2 sequences are SEHNR and FQNEAQ (reference sequence). DNA for the CDR3: TGTGCCAGCAGCCTCAATCAGGCAGGCCTTGGAAACACCATATATTTT. It translates to CASSLNQAGLGNTIYF. The full variable domain, rest sourced from reference TRBV7-9 and TRBJ1-3, is DTGVSQNPRHKITKRGQNVTFRCDPISEHNRLYWYRQTLGQGPEFLTYFQNEAQLEKSRLLSDRFSAERPKGSFSTLEIQRTEQGDSAMYLCASSLNQAGLGNTIYFGEGSWLTVV.

This clonotype was seen at least ten times. CDR3 nucleotide sequence: TGTGCCAGCAGCTTAGCCGGGACAGGGGGCCACGAGCAGTACTTC. Protein sequence: CASSLAGTGGHEQYF. The genes are TRBV7-2 and TRBJ2-7; 12 nucleotides align to TRBD1. Trimming took 0 bases from V and 5 from J; bases not matched to a gene: 2. From germline, CDR1 is SGHTA and CDR2 FQGNSA. There are 15 residues in the CDR3.

This clonotype was observed a handful of times. At one end, the junction sequence differs from germline, possibly due to a read error. The gene calls are TRBV7-2 and TRBJ1-6, with D possibly matching TRBD1 (6 bases). CDR3 length equals 17 residues. Germline CDR1 reads SGHTA; CDR2 reads FQGNSA. The CDR3 DNA sequence: TGTGCCAGCAGCTCCTCTACGGGGGCGACCTATAATTCACCCCTCAACTTT. Protein product: CASSSSTGATYNSPLNF.

This clonotype was recorded many times. This rearrangement joins TRBV29-1 to TRBJ2-1; 8 positions agree with TRBD2. The CDR3 sequence is 14 residues long. The germline V gene has CDR1 SQVTM and CDR2 ANQGSEA. V shed 3 bases and J 0 bases; nucleotides not matched to a gene: 1. The CDR3 nucleotides read TGCAGCGTTGAGCGGGGGGACTCCTACAATGAGCAGTTCTTC. The encoded protein is CSVERGDSYNEQFF.

This clonotype was observed many times. The V call is TRBV2, the J call TRBJ2-3, with a tentative D call TRBD1 (5 bases). V gave up 1 base and J gave up 0 bases, with 8 bases separating them. This CDR3 is built from 15 residues. Per the germline V gene, CDR1 is SNHLY and CDR2 is FYNNEI. In DNA form, the CDR3 reads TGTGCCAGCAGTGAAGTGACAGCTAGCACAGATACGCAGTATTTT. It codes for CASSEVTASTDTQYF.

The table lists this clonotype with many counts. The CDR3 loop is CASSLAQSGSETQYF. The CDR3 region has the DNA TGTGCCAGCAGCTTAGCACAGTCCGGCTCGGAGACCCAGTACTTC. The V gene is TRBV11-2, the J gene TRBJ2-5; D is unresolved. Trimming cost V 1 base and J 5 bases, with 14 bases left between them. The CDR3 has 15 amino acids. CDR1 SGHAT and CDR2 FQNNGV come from the germline V gene.

On this clonotype: One base away lies a much larger clone, so this may be a sequencing read error. This rearrangement joins TRBV18 to TRBJ1-1, with a weak D call TRBD1 (6 bases). CDR3 length: 16 amino acids. The germline CDR1 and CDR2 sequences are KGHSH and LQKENI. CDR3 nucleotides: TGTGCCGGCTCACCAAGGGGGAGCGGGGACCGCCAAGAAGCTTTCTTT. Protein: CAGSPRGSGDRQEAFF.

Many counts were recorded for this clonotype. The V gene is TRBV7-2, the J gene TRBJ2-1; a possible D gene is TRBD2 (5 bases). This CDR3 region has 16 residues. Deletions cut 1 base from V and 2 bases from J, with 12 bases between. Germline V gene sequence: CDR1 SGHTA, CDR2 FQGNSA. The CDR3 loop reads CASSLGTSFTYNEQFF. For the CDR3, the DNA is TGTGCCAGCAGCTTAGGCACTAGTTTTACCTACAATGAGCAGTTCTTC.

This clonotype appeared many times. This chain uses TRBV4-3 with TRBJ2-7, with 10 bases matching TRBD2. Germline lookup yields CDR1 LGHNA and CDR2 YSLEER. This CDR3 is 14 amino acids long. Unmatched junction bases numbered 4, after V lost 4 bases and J lost 4 bases. CDR3 coding DNA: TGCGCCAGCAGCCTAGCGGGGGGCATTTACGAGCAGTACTTC. Its translation is CASSLAGGIYEQYF.

This clonotype showed up many times. The chain uses TRBV7-9 and TRBJ2-3; 8 nucleotides line up with TRBD1. The CDR3 extends over 14 amino acids. With 1 base clipped from V and 13 bases from J, the junction kept 10 bases outside the gene matches. Germline CDR1 and CDR2: SEHNR and FQNEAQ (reference sequence). DNA for the CDR3: TGTGCCAGCAGCTTAGGTGGCCCTTCGGACAGGGAGTATTTT. This gives the protein CASSLGGPSDREYF.

The chain links TRBV14 to TRBJ1-4, with a weak D call TRBD1 (5 bases). The CDR3 runs to 14 residues. Between the trimmed V and J ends, which lost 5 bases and 4 bases, there was a span of 11 bases. Germline CDR1 SGHDN, CDR2 FVKESK. Here the CDR3 DNA reads TGTGCCAGCAGCGACAGTTTCTATAATGAAAAACTGTTTTTT. It specifies CASSDSFYNEKLFF. Together with reference TRBV14 and TRBJ1-4, the CDR3 gives the full variable domain: EAGVTQFPSHSVIEKGQTVTLRCDPISGHDNLYWYRRVMGKEIKFLLHFVKESKQDESGMPNNRFLAERTGGTYSTLKVQPAELEDSGVYFCASSDSFYNEKLFFGSGTQLSVL.

This clonotype was seen ten or more times. The rearrangement joins TRBV20-1 to TRBJ2-2; the D is unclear. Germline loops: CDR1 DFQATT, CDR2 SNEGSKA (reference sequence). This CDR3 has 15 residues. Deletions cut 0 bases from V and 0 bases from J, with 8 bases between. CDR3 sequence: CSARDRLSNTGELFF. For the CDR3, the DNA is TGCAGTGCTAGAGATCGGCTATCGAACACCGGGGAGCTGTTTTTT.

This sequence joins TRBV20-1 and TRBJ1-1; D might be TRBD1 (6 bases). Trimming shortened V by 0 bases and J by 4 bases, and 12 bases separated the two germline ends. Germline-derived CDR1 and CDR2 are DFQATT and SNEGSKA (reference sequence). This CDR3 has 14 residues. CDR3 residues: CSAREGGGGTEAFF. DNA of the CDR3: TGCAGTGCTAGAGAGGGAGGGGGGGGCACTGAAGCTTTCTTT.

In this sample, this clonotype turned up a few times. The chain couples TRBV6-2 or TRBV6-3 to TRBJ2-1; D remains ambiguous. V was trimmed by 5 bases and J by 12 bases, leaving 14 bases between them. Germline values: CDR1 MNHEY, CDR2 SVGEGT. This CDR3 is built from 12 residues. CDR3 DNA: TGTGCCAGCAGTCAACTCCGGTCTGGGCAGTTCTTC. Translation gives CASSQLRSGQFF.

This clonotype showed up many times. The rearrangement uses TRBV3-1 and TRBJ2-1, with 11 bases aligning to TRBD2. V trimming: 2 bases; J trimming: 8 bases; junction bases outside the gene matches: 5. This CDR3 is built from 15 residues. Germline V gene data show CDR1 as LGHDT and CDR2 as YNNKEL (reference sequence). The CDR3: CASSQPGLAVDEQFF. CDR3 nucleotides: TGTGCCAGCAGCCAACCGGGACTAGCGGTAGATGAGCAGTTCTTC.

In the case of this clonotype: This sequence may be a read error, since a much larger clone differs from it by one base. The chain has TRBV12-3 or TRBV12-4 and TRBJ2-7, with D tentatively TRBD2 (7 bases). The CDR3 is 14 amino acids. V was shortened by 4 bases and J by 4 bases, with 14 bases between the two germline ends. The CDR3 DNA reads TGTGCCAGCAGTTCTGGTGGGGGGGCGTACGAGCAGTACTTC. As protein: CASSSGGGAYEQYF.

This clonotype occurred many times. The chain uses TRBV7-9 and TRBJ2-3; no clear D gene. CDR3 length equals 15 residues. The V gene's germline CDR1 is SEHNR and CDR2 FQNEAQ (reference sequence). V was pared by 1 base and J by 1 base, with 9 bases between. The CDR3 sequence: CASSLDYRGTDTQYF. CDR3 DNA: TGTGCCAGCAGCTTAGATTACAGAGGCACAGATACGCAGTATTTT.

This clonotype showed up many times. The chain is built from TRBV5-1 and TRBJ2-3; D may be TRBD1 (6 bases). The CDR3 extends over 16 amino acids. The V gene lost 2 bases and the J gene lost 0 bases, with 13 bases spanning the gap. The germline gives CDR1 SGHRS, CDR2 YFSETQ. CDR3 DNA: TGCGCCAGCAGCTTCCAGCCAGGGGATAGCACAGATACGCAGTATTTT. Translated, it gives CASSFQPGDSTDTQYF.

There are many counts of this clonotype. V gene TRBV6-6 combines with J gene TRBJ2-5, with D perhaps TRBD1 (5 bases). Germline V gene lookup returns CDR1 MNHNY and CDR2 SVGAGI (reference sequence). This CDR3 spans 12 amino acids. V lost 10 bases to trimming and J lost 4 bases, with 13 bases between them. CDR3 sequence: CATAEGVETQYF. The CDR3 DNA reads TGTGCCACCGCCGAAGGGGTAGAGACCCAGTACTTC.

In regard to this clonotype: A much larger clone differs by one base, so this may be a read error. The V and J genes are TRBV20-1 and TRBJ1-5; a weak D match, TRBD1 (6 bases). The V gene's germline CDR1 is DFQATT and CDR2 SNEGSKA (reference sequence). The CDR3 is made up of 14 amino acids. CDR3 protein: CSAKTGSTNQPQNF. For the CDR3, the DNA is TGCAGTGCCAAAACAGGGTCGACCAATCAGCCCCAGAATTTT.